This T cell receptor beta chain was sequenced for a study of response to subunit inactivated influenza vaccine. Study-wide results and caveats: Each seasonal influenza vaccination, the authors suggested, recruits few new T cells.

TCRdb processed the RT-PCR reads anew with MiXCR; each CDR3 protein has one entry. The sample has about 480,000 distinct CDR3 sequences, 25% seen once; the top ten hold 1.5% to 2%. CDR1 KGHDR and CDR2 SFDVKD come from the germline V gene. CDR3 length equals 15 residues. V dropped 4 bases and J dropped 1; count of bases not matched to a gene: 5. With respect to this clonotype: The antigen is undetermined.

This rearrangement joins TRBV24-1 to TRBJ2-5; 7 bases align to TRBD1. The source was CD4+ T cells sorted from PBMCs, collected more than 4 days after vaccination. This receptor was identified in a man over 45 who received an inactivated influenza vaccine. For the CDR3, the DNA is TGTGCCACCAGTGACGGACAGGTTTTCCAAGAGACCCAGTACTTC. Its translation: CATSDGQVFQETQYF.